This is a list of T cell receptor beta chains from one sample in a study of CD8+ T cells in alopecia areata. Measured with immunoSEQ multiplex PCR; TCRdb has only the in-frame clones, and not every one. This table holds approximately 210,000 clones, approximately 40% found once. Sample: CD4+ T cells sorted from blood, taken around week 37, from a patient treated with tofacitinib. The source of these receptors is a human donor with alopecia areata. The CDR3 runs from the conserved cysteine through the conserved F or W. D genes are given only for firm matches. Expanded clones are given a class, and other clones once, few, many or no size at all.

d_call | cdr3_length | clone_size | j_call | v_call | cdr3_aa | cdr3_nt
. | 11 | . | TRBJ2-3 | TRBV11-2 | CASSRGLTQYF | TGTGCCAGCAGCCGAGGACTTACGCAGTATTTT
. | 14 | . | TRBJ2-3 | TRBV5-4 | CASSQGFSTDTQYF | TGTGCCAGCAGCCAGGGGTTTAGCACAGATACGCAGTATTTT
. | 13 | . | TRBJ1-1 | TRBV7-9 | CASSLAEAMEAFF | TGTGCCAGCAGCTTAGCGGAGGCAATGGAAGCTTTCTTT
. | 18 | . | TRBJ2-3 | TRBV5-1 | CASSYDSGTQPSTDTQYF | TGCGCCAGCAGCTACGACTCCGGGACCCAACCTAGCACAGATACGCAGTATTTT
. | 17 | few | TRBJ2-1 | TRBV7-2 | CASSLVRGTPTYNEQFF | TGTGCCAGCAGCTTAGTACGGGGGACTCCCACCTACAATGAGCAGTTCTTC
. | 17 | . | TRBJ2-7 | TRBV6-1 | CASSDSGGGGVFDEQYF | TGTGCCAGCAGTGATAGTGGGGGAGGAGGGGTCTTCGACGAGCAGTACTTC
TRBD2 | 16 | . | TRBJ2-3 | TRBV5-1 | CASSLDPSGRTDTQYF | TGCGCCAGCAGCTTGGATCCTAGCGGGAGAACAGATACGCAGTATTTT
. | 14 | . | TRBJ2-5 | TRBV19 | CASNPGTTEETQYF | TGTGCCAGTAACCCCGGGACAACTGAAGAGACCCAGTACTTC
TRBD2 | 12 | few | TRBJ2-1 | TRBV29-1 | CSATLGGGQQFF | TGCAGCGCTACTCTGGGCGGGGGTCAGCAGTTCTTC
TRBD1 | 15 | . | TRBJ2-1 | TRBV6-5 | CASSLNRGSYNEQFF | TGTGCCAGCAGCCTCAACAGGGGCTCCTACAATGAGCAGTTCTTC
. | 13 | once | TRBJ2-7 | TRBV27 | CASSSETRVEQYF | TGTGCCAGCAGTTCCGAGACTAGGGTAGAGCAGTACTTC
TRBD1 | 15 | . | TRBJ1-1 | TRBV30 | CAWTPMGQGIAEAFF | TGTGCCTGGACGCCCATGGGACAGGGTATCGCTGAAGCTTTCTTT
TRBD1 | 13 | . | TRBJ1-1 | TRBV5-1 | CASSVAGGTEAFF | TGCGCCAGCAGCGTCGCAGGGGGCACTGAAGCTTTCTTT
. | 13 | . | TRBJ2-7 | TRBV29-1 | CSVEGGPSYEQYF | TGCAGCGTTGAAGGAGGGCCCTCCTACGAGCAGTACTTC
TRBD1 | 18 | . | TRBJ2-3 | TRBV6-1 | CASSKGQGAVAGVDTQYF | TGTGCCAGCAGTAAAGGACAGGGGGCTGTGGCGGGAGTGGATACGCAGTATTTT
. | 13 | few | TRBJ1-5 | TRBV7-2 | CASSQELEQPQHF | TGTGCCAGCAGCCAAGAGTTGGAGCAGCCCCAGCATTTT
. | 14 | . | TRBJ2-3 | TRBV4-2 | CASSQVIGADTQYF | TGTGCCAGCAGCCAAGTGATAGGAGCAGATACGCAGTATTTT
. | 11 | . | TRBJ2-4 | TRBV20-1 | CSARVGNIQYF | TGCAGTGCTAGAGTAGGCAACATTCAGTACTTC